This T cell receptor (beta chain) was found in a study of CD8 T cells in ankylosing spondylitis (dated by TCRdb to about 2017). For the study in its entirety: To find TCR variants linked to disease, the study profiled T cell receptor beta repertoires in ankylosing spondylitis patients and healthy donors. The full study cohort comprised 25 ankylosing spondylitis patients and some 110 healthy donors. Peripheral blood samples were taken, and synovial fluid was additionally collected from ankylosing spondylitis patients.

Here is what the overall study found, with its caveats: The disease-linked clones were reported to be significantly enriched in matched synovial fluid samples from ankylosing spondylitis patients. The disease-linked clones had a CD8+ phenotype and were found at relatively low frequencies in peripheral blood. Some of the motif variants had been reported before in the synovial fluid and blood of reactive arthritis patients, a finding that suggests common disease-initiation mechanisms. Blood from ankylosing spondylitis patients appeared to be characterized by a TCR beta motif made up of fewer than ten highly homologous amino acid variants.

Sequencing was carried out with an Illumina HiSeq 2500. TCR beta libraries were prepared by quantitative 5'-RACE with molecular barcodes. Under the source paper's analysis protocol: To identify disease-linked TCR variants, a new computational method was used, one built on a probabilistic model of VDJ rearrangement. TCRdb redid the processing of the public reads, applying fastp at Q25 and MiXCR, and retained in-frame beta chains. Merged by CDR3 protein, the rows form single entries marked with the most common genes and DNA. TCRdb's processing, not the authors', yielded these V and J calls. The sample profile shows 200,000 to 250,000 distinct CDR3 sequences; about 7% of them were found once. 14% of the sample is held by the ten biggest clonotypes. The trim is 2 bases for V and 8 bases for J, with a gap of 12 bases between the germline ends. From the germline V gene (reference sequence), CDR1 is MNHNY and CDR2 is SVGAGI. The CDR3 covers 13 residues, taking in both the cysteine and the phenylalanine. The CDR3 DNA has 39 bases and is translated from base 1.

This clonotype was observed a handful of times. What antigen it recognizes has not been identified. One base away there is no much larger clone; base qualities are not given. The chain is made from TRBV6-6 and TRBJ1-1; TRBD1 is perhaps the D gene, given 5 matching bases. The receptor was isolated from a male donor with ankylosing spondylitis. The sequencing input was blood, either unsorted or a sorted T cell fraction (not recorded which). The CDR3: CASSYGSWGEAFF. Here is the DNA: TGTGCCAGCAGTTACGGTTCTTGGGGGGAAGCTTTCTTT.